This T cell receptor (beta chain) was recovered during a study of T cells in Graves' hyperthyroidism and ophthalmopathy. Patients aged 18 to 65 had newly diagnosed hyperthyroidism lasting under 2 months. The PBMCs were taken from under 12 ml of fresh peripheral blood. Findings of the study overall: Ophthalmopathy prediction by the model preceded onset by a median 6.5 months.

This clonotype appeared a few times. Its target is not known. RNA transcripts yielded amplified TCR beta CDR3 regions. Researchers ran a first-round RT-PCR on the TCR CDR3 using the HTBI primer set. TCRdb independently ran MiXCR on the multiplex PCR reads; one entry per CDR3 protein. The table has fewer than 350,000 distinct CDR3 sequences, 10% to 15% seen once. The CDR3 has 15 residues. V dropped 4 bases and J dropped 0 bases, with 10 bases sitting between them. Germline-derived CDR1 and CDR2 are SGHNT and YYREEE (reference sequence). The sample taken for sequencing was blood. V usage is TRBV5-4 and J usage is TRBJ1-4; D gene unclear. The clonotype originates from a woman in her twenties or thirties with Graves' hyperthyroidism that later progressed to Graves' ophthalmopathy. The CDR3 coding sequence is TGTGCCAGCAGCGCTGACATTGCAACTAATGAAAAACTGTTTTTT. Translated, it gives CASSADIATNEKLFF.